The rows below give T cell receptor beta chains drawn from one sample of a study of blood T cell repertoires in COVID-19. Using immunoSEQ multiplex PCR, the repertoire was profiled, and TCRdb retains in-frame clones only, with some absent. Of 130,000 or so clones in the sample, 75% to 90% are singletons; the top ten hold under 3%. Sequenced sample: peripheral blood. These receptors originate from a man aged 45-65 years with active COVID-19. Both conserved end residues are part of each CDR3. The order of the fields is D gene, clone size, V gene, J gene, CDR3 protein, CDR3 DNA. A D gene is named only where the DNA matches it firmly. Clone size appears in some rows only: once, few, many, or a class for an expanded clone.

d_gene: -
abundance: -
v_gene: TRBV20-1
j_gene: TRBJ2-5
CDR3aa: CSAVLETQYF
CDR3nt: TGCAGTGCCGTTCTAGAGACCCAGTACTTC

d_gene: -
abundance: -
v_gene: TRBV7-9
j_gene: TRBJ2-2
CDR3aa: CASSLVGGLDTGELFF
CDR3nt: TGTGCCAGCAGCTTAGTTGGCGGGTTGGACACCGGGGAGCTGTTTTTT

d_gene: -
abundance: -
v_gene: TRBV15
j_gene: TRBJ1-1
CDR3aa: CATGARASTEAFF
CDR3nt: TGTGCCACCGGGGCCAGGGCAAGCACTGAAGCTTTCTTT

d_gene: TRBD1
abundance: -
v_gene: TRBV5-1
j_gene: TRBJ2-4
CDR3aa: CASSLGDRGLGIQYF
CDR3nt: TGCGCCAGCAGCTTGGGGGACAGGGGGCTCGGCATTCAGTACTTC

d_gene: -
abundance: -
v_gene: TRBV10-3
j_gene: TRBJ2-7
CDR3aa: CAISESKKGDIHRTYEQYF
CDR3nt: TGTGCCATCAGTGAGTCGAAAAAAGGGGACATTCATCGGACATACGAGCAGTACTTC

d_gene: -
abundance: -
v_gene: TRBV6-2/TRBV6-3
j_gene: TRBJ2-1
CDR3aa: CASSHSREQFF
CDR3nt: TGTGCCAGCAGTCATAGTCGGGAGCAGTTCTTC

d_gene: -
abundance: -
v_gene: TRBV6-5
j_gene: TRBJ1-1
CDR3aa: CASSPNREAFF
CDR3nt: TGTGCCAGCAGTCCAAACAGGGAAGCTTTCTTT

d_gene: -
abundance: -
v_gene: TRBV15
j_gene: TRBJ1-6
CDR3aa: CATSRGMRGSDSPLHF
CDR3nt: TGTGCCACCAGCAGAGGTATGCGGGGGTCTGATTCACCCCTCCACTTT

d_gene: -
abundance: -
v_gene: TRBV6-6
j_gene: TRBJ2-5
CDR3aa: CASSYPQGQETQYF
CDR3nt: TGTGCCAGCAGTTACCCTCAGGGACAAGAGACCCAGTACTTC

d_gene: TRBD2
abundance: -
v_gene: TRBV5-1
j_gene: TRBJ2-1
CDR3aa: CASSLPGGLGDEQFF
CDR3nt: TGCGCCAGCAGCTTGCCGGGGGGGCTCGGGGATGAGCAGTTCTTC

d_gene: -
abundance: once
v_gene: TRBV6-6
j_gene: TRBJ2-7
CDR3aa: CASRQARGAFRLKQYF
CDR3nt: TGTGCCAGCAGGCAGGCCCGGGGGGCCTTTCGGCTTAAGCAGTACTTC

d_gene: -
abundance: -
v_gene: TRBV14
j_gene: TRBJ1-1
CDR3aa: CASSQQVNTEAFF
CDR3nt: TGTGCCAGCAGCCAACAGGTGAACACTGAAGCTTTCTTT

d_gene: TRBD1
abundance: -
v_gene: TRBV6-5
j_gene: TRBJ1-2
CDR3aa: CASSFRGAEGYTF
CDR3nt: TGTGCCAGCAGCTTCAGGGGGGCCGAAGGCTACACCTTC

d_gene: -
abundance: -
v_gene: TRBV2
j_gene: TRBJ1-1
CDR3aa: CASSEGGVTEAFF
CDR3nt: TGTGCCAGCAGTGAGGGGGGGGTCACTGAAGCTTTCTTT

d_gene: TRBD2
abundance: -
v_gene: TRBV3-1/TRBV3-2
j_gene: TRBJ2-1
CDR3aa: CASSRPLAGGPREQFF
CDR3nt: TGTGCCAGCAGCCGCCCACTAGCGGGGGGGCCCCGGGAGCAGTTCTTC

d_gene: TRBD2
abundance: -
v_gene: TRBV7-2
j_gene: TRBJ2-3
CDR3aa: CASSPGLGTDTQYF
CDR3nt: TGTGCCAGCAGCCCAGGACTAGGCACAGATACGCAGTATTTT

d_gene: -
abundance: -
v_gene: TRBV19
j_gene: TRBJ2-1
CDR3aa: CASSIGAAYNEQFF
CDR3nt: TGTGCCAGTAGTATAGGAGCCGCTTACAATGAGCAGTTCTTC

d_gene: TRBD1
abundance: few
v_gene: TRBV5-4
j_gene: TRBJ1-1
CDR3aa: CASSPDRARPEAFF
CDR3nt: TGTGCCAGCAGCCCGGACAGGGCGAGGCCTGAAGCTTTCTTT

d_gene: TRBD1
abundance: once
v_gene: TRBV19
j_gene: TRBJ1-2
CDR3aa: CASMEGTGANYGYTF
CDR3nt: TGTGCCAGTATGGAGGGGACAGGAGCTAACTATGGCTACACCTTC

d_gene: -
abundance: -
v_gene: TRBV19
j_gene: TRBJ2-2
CDR3aa: CASSIGQGTNTGELFF
CDR3nt: TGTGCCAGTAGTATAGGGCAGGGGACGAACACCGGGGAGCTGTTTTTT

d_gene: TRBD2
abundance: few
v_gene: TRBV5-5
j_gene: TRBJ2-7
CDR3aa: CASSLVASGAHEQYF
CDR3nt: TGTGCCAGCAGCTTGGTAGCTAGCGGGGCCCACGAGCAGTACTTC

d_gene: TRBD2
abundance: -
v_gene: TRBV19
j_gene: TRBJ2-5
CDR3aa: CASSIRAGQETQYF
CDR3nt: TGTGCCAGTAGTATAAGAGCGGGGCAAGAGACCCAGTACTTC

d_gene: TRBD2
abundance: once
v_gene: TRBV7-8
j_gene: TRBJ2-3
CDR3aa: CASSPEGLGGIDTQYF
CDR3nt: TGTGCCAGCAGCCCCGAGGGGTTGGGGGGGATAGATACGCAGTATTTT

d_gene: TRBD1
abundance: -
v_gene: TRBV5-5
j_gene: TRBJ1-1
CDR3aa: CASSSGTGDTEAFF
CDR3nt: TGTGCCAGCAGCTCGGGGACAGGGGACACTGAAGCTTTCTTT

d_gene: TRBD2
abundance: -
v_gene: TRBV24-1
j_gene: TRBJ2-3
CDR3aa: CATSDFSGGTDTQYF
CDR3nt: TGTGCCACCAGTGATTTCAGCGGGGGCACAGATACGCAGTATTTT

d_gene: -
abundance: -
v_gene: TRBV5-5
j_gene: TRBJ1-2
CDR3aa: CASSLAAGSLNYGYTF
CDR3nt: TGTGCCAGCAGCTTGGCCGCAGGTTCCCTTAACTATGGCTACACCTTC

d_gene: -
abundance: -
v_gene: TRBV7-3
j_gene: TRBJ2-5
CDR3aa: CASSHPRGTQYF
CDR3nt: TGTGCCAGCAGTCACCCGCGAGGGACCCAGTACTTC

d_gene: TRBD1
abundance: -
v_gene: TRBV6-5
j_gene: TRBJ1-1
CDR3aa: CASSATGGVTEAFF
CDR3nt: TGTGCCAGCAGCGCAACAGGGGGCGTCACTGAAGCTTTCTTT

d_gene: TRBD2
abundance: -
v_gene: TRBV7-6
j_gene: TRBJ2-1
CDR3aa: CASSPGRARGINEQFF
CDR3nt: TGTGCCAGCAGCCCAGGGAGGGCCCGTGGTATTAATGAGCAGTTCTTC

d_gene: -
abundance: few
v_gene: TRBV7-9
j_gene: TRBJ2-5
CDR3aa: CASSGETQYF
CDR3nt: TGTGCCAGCAGCGGCGAGACCCAGTACTTC

d_gene: -
abundance: -
v_gene: TRBV9
j_gene: TRBJ1-2
CDR3aa: CASSVDRGYDGYTF
CDR3nt: TGTGCCAGCAGCGTAGATAGGGGTTATGATGGCTACACCTTC

d_gene: -
abundance: few
v_gene: TRBV10-3
j_gene: TRBJ2-1
CDR3aa: CAISPQRLYNEQFF
CDR3nt: TGTGCCATCAGTCCTCAGCGGCTTTACAATGAGCAGTTCTTC

d_gene: -
abundance: -
v_gene: TRBV9
j_gene: TRBJ1-6
CDR3aa: CASSGEANSPLHF
CDR3nt: TGTGCCAGCAGCGGTGAGGCCAATTCACCCCTCCACTTT

d_gene: TRBD2
abundance: -
v_gene: TRBV18
j_gene: TRBJ2-7
CDR3aa: CASRTSGGPYEQYF
CDR3nt: TGTGCCAGTCGTACTAGCGGGGGACCCTACGAGCAGTACTTC

d_gene: -
abundance: -
v_gene: TRBV5-4
j_gene: TRBJ2-2
CDR3aa: CASSSPTTRSGGELFF
CDR3nt: TGTGCCAGCAGCTCACCCACTACTAGGAGTGGCGGGGAGCTGTTTTTT

d_gene: -
abundance: -
v_gene: TRBV6-2/TRBV6-3
j_gene: TRBJ2-3
CDR3aa: CASSYPPRQYF
CDR3nt: TGTGCCAGCAGTTACCCCCCCCGGCAGTATTTT

d_gene: -
abundance: -
v_gene: TRBV15
j_gene: TRBJ1-1
CDR3aa: CATSRQGLGTEAFF
CDR3nt: TGTGCCACCAGCAGACAGGGGCTTGGCACTGAAGCTTTCTTT

d_gene: TRBD2
abundance: once
v_gene: TRBV19
j_gene: TRBJ2-5
CDR3aa: CASSPLAGVQTQYF
CDR3nt: TGTGCCAGTAGTCCACTAGCGGGCGTACAGACCCAGTACTTC

d_gene: -
abundance: once
v_gene: TRBV6-2/TRBV6-3
j_gene: TRBJ2-5
CDR3aa: CASSYSGLRQETQYF
CDR3nt: TGTGCCAGCAGTTACTCAGGACTACGACAAGAGACCCAGTACTTC

d_gene: TRBD1
abundance: -
v_gene: TRBV5-1
j_gene: TRBJ1-2
CDR3aa: CASSPSGTGVLGYTF
CDR3nt: TGCGCCAGCAGCCCTTCCGGGACAGGGGTTTTAGGCTACACCTTC

d_gene: TRBD1
abundance: -
v_gene: TRBV30
j_gene: TRBJ1-2
CDR3aa: CAWTLRDRLYGYTF
CDR3nt: TGTGCCTGGACCCTGAGGGACAGACTCTATGGCTACACCTTC

d_gene: -
abundance: -
v_gene: TRBV28
j_gene: TRBJ1-4
CDR3aa: CASSLPTGGNEKLFF
CDR3nt: TGTGCCAGCAGCCTACCGACAGGAGGTAATGAAAAACTGTTTTTT

d_gene: -
abundance: -
v_gene: TRBV7-8
j_gene: TRBJ2-3
CDR3aa: CASSAGSGTQYF
CDR3nt: TGTGCCAGCAGCGCTGGATCGGGTACGCAGTATTTT

d_gene: TRBD1
abundance: -
v_gene: TRBV7-3
j_gene: TRBJ1-1
CDR3aa: CASSPSTGSGTEAFF
CDR3nt: TGTGCCAGCAGCCCGTCGACAGGGTCGGGCACTGAAGCTTTCTTT

d_gene: TRBD1
abundance: -
v_gene: TRBV19
j_gene: TRBJ2-3
CDR3aa: CASSVYRGYSTDTQYF
CDR3nt: TGTGCCAGTAGTGTATACAGGGGATATAGCACAGATACGCAGTATTTT

d_gene: -
abundance: -
v_gene: TRBV6-6
j_gene: TRBJ1-5
CDR3aa: CASRQGSSSQPQHF
CDR3nt: TGTGCCAGCAGGCAGGGGTCAAGCAGTCAGCCCCAGCATTTT

d_gene: -
abundance: -
v_gene: TRBV2
j_gene: TRBJ1-5
CDR3aa: CASSVGRTNQPQHF
CDR3nt: TGTGCCAGCAGTGTTGGCAGAACAAATCAGCCCCAGCATTTT

d_gene: TRBD2
abundance: -
v_gene: TRBV5-6
j_gene: TRBJ2-1
CDR3aa: CASSPIAGGPYNEQFF
CDR3nt: TGTGCCAGCAGCCCGATAGCGGGGGGGCCTTATAATGAGCAGTTCTTC

d_gene: TRBD1
abundance: few
v_gene: TRBV7-8
j_gene: TRBJ2-1
CDR3aa: CASSYRPGTGANNEQFF
CDR3nt: TGTGCCAGCAGTTATCGCCCCGGGACAGGGGCAAACAATGAGCAGTTCTTC

d_gene: -
abundance: -
v_gene: TRBV12-3/TRBV12-4
j_gene: TRBJ1-2
CDR3aa: CASTNKNYGYTF
CDR3nt: TGTGCCAGCACAAACAAAAACTATGGCTACACCTTC

d_gene: TRBD1
abundance: -
v_gene: TRBV3-1/TRBV3-2
j_gene: TRBJ1-5
CDR3aa: CASSQDGTGNQPQHF
CDR3nt: TGTGCCAGCAGCCAAGACGGGACAGGAAATCAGCCCCAGCATTTT

d_gene: TRBD1
abundance: -
v_gene: TRBV18
j_gene: TRBJ2-2
CDR3aa: CASSPDRGQETGELFF
CDR3nt: TGTGCCAGCTCACCCGACAGGGGGCAGGAAACCGGGGAGCTGTTTTTT

d_gene: -
abundance: -
v_gene: TRBV7-2
j_gene: TRBJ2-5
CDR3aa: CASSFPATSPRKTQYF
CDR3nt: TGTGCCAGCAGCTTTCCGGCGACTAGTCCTAGGAAGACCCAGTACTTC

d_gene: -
abundance: -
v_gene: TRBV19
j_gene: TRBJ1-2
CDR3aa: CASSPGSITLTNYGYTF
CDR3nt: TGTGCCAGTAGCCCAGGGTCTATAACCTTAACTAACTATGGCTACACCTTC

d_gene: TRBD1
abundance: -
v_gene: TRBV7-9
j_gene: TRBJ1-1
CDR3aa: CASSLPTGVYTEAFF
CDR3nt: TGTGCCAGCAGCTTGCCGACAGGGGTCTACACTGAAGCTTTCTTT

d_gene: -
abundance: -
v_gene: TRBV19
j_gene: TRBJ2-7
CDR3aa: CASSIRLSAGEQYF
CDR3nt: TGTGCCAGTAGTATAAGGCTGAGCGCGGGGGAGCAGTACTTC

d_gene: -
abundance: -
v_gene: TRBV7-9
j_gene: TRBJ1-3
CDR3aa: CASSPTPVPGNTIYF
CDR3nt: TGTGCCAGCAGCCCCACCCCAGTGCCTGGAAACACCATATATTTT

d_gene: TRBD1
abundance: -
v_gene: TRBV14
j_gene: TRBJ2-2
CDR3aa: CASSQVWGPGRDRSLKLTGELFF
CDR3nt: TGTGCCAGCAGCCAAGTCTGGGGACCCGGCCGGGACAGATCACTAAAACTCACCGGGGAGCTGTTTTTT

d_gene: -
abundance: -
v_gene: TRBV19
j_gene: TRBJ2-1
CDR3aa: CASSTRNEQFF
CDR3nt: TGTGCCAGTAGTACGAGAAATGAGCAGTTCTTC

d_gene: -
abundance: once
v_gene: TRBV27
j_gene: TRBJ1-2
CDR3aa: CASRELLGYGYTF
CDR3nt: TGTGCCAGCAGGGAGCTATTGGGCTATGGCTACACCTTC